Listed here are 9 T cell receptor beta chains from one sample, sequenced in a study of shared clonotypes between healthy human individuals. The repertoire was sequenced with immunoSEQ multiplex PCR; TCRdb's copy has only in-frame clones and lacks some. The sample has about 680,000 clones; about 90% are singletons. CD45RO negativity and positive selection for CCR7 defined naive CD8 cells, a population that excluded terminally differentiated effector memory CD45RA+ cells. The sample was naive CD8+ T cells sorted from blood. The receptors derive from a man aged 25 to 40 in good health.

The chain joins TRBV27 to TRBJ1-1; the D is unclear. V was pared by 3 bases and J by 0 bases, with 8 bases between. The CDR3 consists of 14 residues. The germline V gene has CDR1 MNHEY and CDR2 SMNVEV (reference sequence). The DNA of the CDR3 is TGTGCCAGCAGTTTTCGGAGAGTGAACACTGAAGCTTTCTTT. Residues: CASSFRRVNTEAFF.

This chain uses TRBV5-1 with TRBJ2-1, with D uncertain. The germline CDR1 and CDR2 sequences are SGHRS and YFSETQ. The CDR3 runs to 14 residues. Trimming shortened V by 4 bases and J by 3 bases, and 11 bases separated the two germline ends. The CDR3 loop is CASSLDPGYNEQFF. CDR3 DNA: TGCGCCAGCAGCCTAGACCCCGGCTACAATGAGCAGTTCTTC.

In the case of this clone: The same CDR3 is also encoded by other DNA sequences in this sample. The CDR3 nucleotides are TGTGCCAGCAGTTTGGGGCTAGCGGGGCGGGAGACCCAGTACTTC. This encodes CASSLGLAGRETQYF. V and J are TRBV28 and TRBJ2-5, with 9 bases aligning to TRBD2. CDR1 and CDR2 (germline): MDHEN, SYDVKM. V shed 3 bases, J shed 5 bases, and the junction held 7 bases outside the gene matches. This CDR3 has 15 residues.

The chain links TRBV7-9 to TRBJ1-2; D possibly corresponds to TRBD1 (6 bases). The V and J ends lost 0 bases and 8 bases respectively, with 22 bases between them. Germline CDR1 is SEHNR and CDR2 is FQNEAQ (reference sequence). The CDR3 covers 17 residues. The CDR3 protein is CASSLAGQALLFNGYTF. The DNA of the CDR3 is TGTGCCAGCAGCTTAGCGGGACAAGCGCTCCTCTTCAACGGCTACACCTTC.

This clone has a single count. CDR3 residues: CASRAGRGTEAFF. The CDR3 bases are TGTGCCAGCAGGGCAGGGAGGGGCACTGAAGCTTTCTTT. The chain is built from TRBV27 and TRBJ1-1; TRBD1 is a possible D gene (5 bases). The germline V and J ends were trimmed by 6 bases and 4 bases, with 12 bases remaining between them. The CDR3 is made up of 13 amino acids. The germline CDR1 and CDR2 sequences are MNHEY and SMNVEV (reference sequence).

The V and J genes are TRBV4-1 and TRBJ2-3; 12 bases map to TRBD2. V was pared by 1 base and J by 2 bases, with 7 bases of the junction left unmatched. Looked up from germline, CDR1 is MGHRA and CDR2 is YSYEKL. This CDR3 region has 18 residues. The CDR3 loop reads CASSQVLGLAGTTDTQYF. The CDR3 region has the DNA TGCGCCAGCAGCCAAGTCTTAGGACTAGCGGGGACCACAGATACGCAGTATTTT.

V usage is TRBV6-6 and J usage is TRBJ2-3; 7 positions agree with TRBD2. The germline V gene has CDR1 MNHNY and CDR2 SVGAGI (reference sequence). V was pared by 10 bases and J by 2 bases, with 9 bases of the junction left unmatched. The CDR3 length is 14 residues. The CDR3 loop is CATSSAGPTDTQYF. CDR3 bases: TGTGCCACCTCTTCAGCGGGACCCACAGATACGCAGTATTTT.

The chain recombines TRBV7-6 with TRBJ2-7, with 9 bases aligning to TRBD2. There are 15 residues in the CDR3. With V trimmed by 5 bases and J by 4 bases, 9 bases remained unmatched. The germline V gene has CDR1 SGHVS and CDR2 FNYEAQ. CDR3 amino acids: CASSPGAGGVYEQYF. For the CDR3, the DNA is TGTGCCAGCAGCCCCGGGGCGGGAGGGGTTTACGAGCAGTACTTC.

This clone was recorded once. The J gene is TRBJ2-1, the V gene TRBV21-1. TRBV21-1 is designated a pseudogene. This CDR3 is 12 amino acids long. As DNA, the CDR3 is TGTGCCAGCAGCAGACCTTGGGGGAAGCAGTTCTTC. This sequence encodes CASSRPWGKQFF.